The 19 T cell receptor beta chains listed next were all sequenced from one sample in a study of glioma-infiltrating T cells. TCR alpha and beta CDR3 regions were amplified from RNA using iRepertoire nested multiplex PCR. Each CDR3 protein is one row after TCRdb ran MiXCR on the multiplex PCR reads. The profile shows approximately 88,000 distinct CDR3 sequences, about 23% of them singletons. Sequences were obtained from glioma tissue, nonneoplastic brain tissue, or PBMCs (not recorded which). These receptors originate from a human donor with low-grade glioma or glioblastoma, undergoing nonglioma brain surgery, or in good health (not recorded which).

This clonotype showed up many times. The V call is TRBV2, the J call TRBJ1-1, with a weak D call TRBD1 (6 bases). This CDR3 has 14 residues. Germline-derived CDR1 and CDR2 are SNHLY and FYNNEI. Trimming stripped 4 bases from V and 4 bases from J, with 13 bases between. The CDR3 region is CASSGWGASTEAFF. In DNA form, the CDR3 reads TGTGCCAGCAGTGGATGGGGGGCGAGCACTGAAGCTTTCTTT.

For this clonotype: This likely comes from a read error, as the CDR3 has no conserved phenylalanine or tryptophan at its end. V usage is TRBV20-1 and J usage is TRBJ1-1; D is undetermined. Germline CDR1 is DFQATT and CDR2 is SNEGSKA (reference sequence). The CDR3 sequence is 13 residues long. Deletions cut 6 bases from V and 5 bases from J, with 16 bases between. CDR3 DNA sequence: TGCAGTGCGCGGGGAGGAGTTGAAACTGAAGCTTTCTAT. Translating it yields CSARGGVETEAFY.

This chain connects TRBV30 to TRBJ1-1, with D possibly being TRBD1 (5 bases). Germline V gene data show CDR1 as GTSNPN and CDR2 as SVGIG (reference sequence). This CDR3 is built from 14 residues. V shed 0 bases and J shed 0 bases, with 8 bases lying between them. The CDR3 is CAWSVQALNTEAFF. In nucleotides, the CDR3 is TGTGCCTGGAGTGTACAGGCTTTGAACACTGAAGCTTTCTTT.

The chain joins TRBV10-3 to TRBJ2-3; 7 bases fit TRBD1. J lost 6 bases, V lost 6 bases, and 9 bases had no gene match. From germline, CDR1 is ENHRY and CDR2 SYGVKD. The CDR3 is made up of 14 amino acids. CDR3 sequence reads: CAIRGQSIVDTQYF. The CDR3 DNA follows: TGTGCCATCAGGGGACAGTCCATAGTGGATACGCAGTATTTT.

Concerning this clonotype itself: A much larger clone is a single base away; this may be a read error. The gene calls are TRBV2 and TRBJ2-3; 11 bases fit TRBD2. The CDR3 totals 19 residues. Losses at the gene ends were 1 base for V and 6 bases for J; bases not matched to a gene: 15. The germline CDR1 and CDR2 sequences are SNHLY and FYNNEI. This CDR3 reads CASSEVPWVLAGVADTQYF. In nucleotides, the CDR3 is TGTGCCAGCAGTGAAGTGCCCTGGGTACTAGCGGGAGTAGCTGATACGCAGTATTTT.

This clonotype has a count of ten or more. The CDR3 spells CASSPQQGRETQYF. The CDR3 nucleotides are TGTGCCAGCTCACCACAACAGGGACGAGAGACCCAGTACTTC. This sequence joins TRBV18 and TRBJ2-5, with D maybe TRBD1 (6 bases). Between the trimmed V and J ends, which lost 1 base and 4 bases, there was a span of 10 bases. Germline V gene sequence: CDR1 KGHSH, CDR2 LQKENI. The CDR3 has 14 amino acids.

This clonotype was seen many times. The gene calls are TRBV20-1 and TRBJ1-1; D gene ambiguous. The CDR3 covers 10 residues. Between the trimmed V and J ends, which lost 2 bases and 11 bases, there was a span of 9 bases. Germline V gene lookup returns CDR1 DFQATT and CDR2 SNEGSKA (reference sequence). The chain's CDR3 is CSARSRAAFF. Written as DNA, the CDR3 is TGCAGTGCTAGATCCCGGGCCGCTTTCTTT.

Comments on this clonotype: An end of the junction differs from the germline gene, which may be a read error. This rearrangement joins TRBV29-1 to TRBJ2-7; perhaps TRBD2 as D (7 bases). This CDR3 is 13 amino acids long. Germline values: CDR1 SQVTM, CDR2 ANQGSEA. The CDR3 sequence is CGVEGGGGYEQYF. CDR3 nucleotide sequence: TGCGGCGTTGAAGGGGGGGGCGGCTACGAGCAGTACTTC.

This clonotype was found many times. The J gene is TRBJ2-3, the V gene TRBV20-1, with D perhaps TRBD2 (7 bases). V lost 1 base, J lost 4 bases, and 18 bases lay in between. The CDR3 sequence is 16 residues long. Germline loops: CDR1 DFQATT, CDR2 SNEGSKA (reference sequence). The CDR3 DNA follows: TGCAGTGCTAGAGGATCAGGGAGGGGGATGGCAGATACGCAGTATTTT. Translated: CSARGSGRGMADTQYF.

The J gene is TRBJ2-1, the V gene TRBV4-2; D is unclear. The CDR3 spans 16 residues. CDR1 and CDR2 (germline): LGHNA, YNFKEQ. V was shortened by 5 bases and J by 0 bases, with 14 bases between the two germline ends. The chain's CDR3 is CASSYSGTRSYNEQFF. The CDR3 nucleotides read TGTGCCAGCAGCTACTCGGGCACTCGCTCCTACAATGAGCAGTTCTTC.

This clonotype was picked up many times. The rearrangement joins TRBV29-1 to TRBJ2-1; D call uncertain. CDR1 is SQVTM, CDR2 ANQGSEA, per germline. CDR3 length equals 8 residues. The germline V and J ends were trimmed by 2 bases and 15 bases, with 5 bases remaining between them. The CDR3 reads CSVEPGFF. The CDR3 region has the DNA TGCAGCGTTGAACCGGGGTTCTTC.

Details on this clonotype: The junction does not match germline at one end; this may be a read error. The chain joins TRBV27 to TRBJ2-1; D might be TRBD2 (5 bases). This CDR3 is 16 amino acids long. CDR1 and CDR2 (germline): MNHEY, SMNVEV (reference sequence). In DNA, the CDR3 is TGCGCCAGCAGTTTATCGGTGGGATCAGGAGGCAATGAGCAGTTCTTC. Translation gives CASSLSVGSGGNEQFF.

A word on this clonotype: A much larger clone sits a single nucleotide away, making a read error possible. The chain employs TRBV3-1 and TRBJ1-2; TRBD1 matches at 12 bases. J lost 7 bases, V lost 0 bases, and 12 bases had no gene match. This CDR3 is 18 amino acids long. Germline V gene lookup returns CDR1 LGHDT and CDR2 YNNKEL (reference sequence). The CDR3 protein is CASSQDGDRGRKIGGYTF. The CDR3, as DNA: TGTGCCAGCAGCCAAGACGGGGACAGGGGGCGCAAGATTGGTGGCTACACCTTC. Together with reference TRBV3-1 and TRBJ1-2, the CDR3 gives the full variable domain: DTAVSQTPKYLVTQMGNDKSIKCEQNLGHDTMYWYKQDSKKFLKIMFSYNNKELIINETVPNRFSPKSPDKAHLNLHINSLELGDSAVYFCASSQDGDRGRKIGGYTFGSGTRLTVV.

This clonotype was seen repeatedly, ten times or more. The chain recombines TRBV20-1 with TRBJ2-3; maybe TRBD2 (6 bases). The V gene's germline CDR1 is DFQATT and CDR2 SNEGSKA (reference sequence). V dropped 0 bases and J dropped 2 bases, with 18 bases sitting between them. CDR3 size: 17 residues. This chain's CDR3 is CSARDMSDSGITDTQYF. CDR3 DNA: TGCAGTGCTAGAGATATGTCGGATAGCGGAATCACAGATACGCAGTATTTT.

This clonotype appeared a few times. The V gene is TRBV12-3 or TRBV12-4, the J gene TRBJ2-1, with D possibly matching TRBD2 (5 bases). The CDR3 sequence is 12 residues long. Trimming removed 8 bases from V and 9 bases from J, with 14 bases in between. This CDR3 is CASSSWTGEQFF. CDR3 sequence (DNA): TGTGCCAGCTCCTCTTGGACTGGTGAGCAGTTCTTC.

This clonotype occurred many times. CDR3 in DNA: TGCAGTGCTAGCTCGGGGATCTACGAGCAGTACTTC. Residues: CSASSGIYEQYF. The J gene is TRBJ2-7, the V gene TRBV20-1; tentative D call: TRBD2 (5 bases). V lost 3 bases and J lost 3, with 9 bases in between. The CDR3 covers 12 residues. Looked up from germline, CDR1 is DFQATT and CDR2 is SNEGSKA (reference sequence).

This clonotype appeared a few times. The chain combines TRBV12-3 or TRBV12-4 with TRBJ2-3, with 9 bases aligning to TRBD2. This CDR3 is 15 amino acids long. V lost 6 bases to trimming and J lost 1 base; unmatched junction nucleotides: 5. The CDR3 DNA sequence: TGTGCCAGCAGACTAGCGGGTTCTCGCACAGATACGCAGTATTTT. Its translation: CASRLAGSRTDTQYF.

This clonotype was detected only a few times. The chain carries TRBV29-1 and TRBJ1-1; 9 bases match TRBD1. Unmatched junction bases numbered 7, after V lost 7 bases and J lost 7 bases. CDR1 and CDR2 (germline): SQVTM, ANQGSEA. The CDR3 runs 12 residues. CDR3 sequence (DNA): TGCAGCGGGAGGACAGGGGAAGTTGAAGCTTTCTTT. It specifies CSGRTGEVEAFF.

This clonotype was recorded many times. J is TRBJ1-5 and V is TRBV19, with no clear D. The germline V gene encodes CDR1 LNHDA and CDR2 SQIVND (reference sequence). This CDR3 spans 12 amino acids. The germline V and J ends were trimmed by 3 bases and 6 bases, with 6 bases remaining between them. The CDR3 DNA reads as TGTGCCAGTAGTATGGGTTTTCAGCCCCAGCATTTT. Its protein product is CASSMGFQPQHF.